What follows describes a single TCR beta chain. No antigen is known for it. Base-call qualities are not available, and no considerably larger clone is one nucleotide away. This sample is part of a study of T cell responses to AZD1222 COVID-19 vaccine (dated by TCRdb to the early 2020s). Regarding the study in general: AZD1222 recipients given second doses at about 4 weeks or at about 12 weeks were pooled, since spike-specific TCR depth and breadth were not found to differ between the two schedules. A total of approximately 240 trial participants underwent TCR sequencing, of whom about 210 received two doses of AZD1222 and some 26 received two doses of the MenACWY control vaccine. Trial participants were enrolled by age into 18-55, 56-69 and 70-plus year subgroups, with 148, 28 and 57 TCR-sequenced participants respectively.

The CDR3 regions of human TCRbeta chains were analyzed by immunosequencing. The study's own analysis went as follows. Repertoire TCRs were checked for matches against a reference library of SARS-CoV-2-specific TCRs that had been generated using the MIRA antigen-specificity platform. Breadth was defined as the fraction of unique TCRs that were SARS-CoV-2-associated. Depth was defined as the fraction of total T cells that were SARS-CoV-2-associated. Each spike-specific TCR was assigned to its reactive spike region and to a CD4 or CD8 class using the MIRA data. Log10-transformed breadth and depth values were compared by one-way ANOVA with Sidak's multiple comparisons tests. TCRdb provides this immuneACCESS table in a form limited to in-frame rearrangements. Some clones are lacking; in checked studies, under half of them reflect an unresolved V gene, and why the rest are absent is not known. D and trimming were read from the DNA, whereas the V and J calls and clone size are those reported in that table. In all, the sample holds about 120,000 clones, and approximately 88% of those were seen once. The ten biggest clones cover around 6% of the sample.

CDR1 and CDR2 were assigned from the germline V gene as KGHSH and LQKENI. The CDR3 goes from the cysteine to the phenylalanine over 15 residues. Only the CDR3 part of the read is kept: 45 bases, read in frame from the first base. V is pared back by 3 bases and J by 2 bases, with 11 bases lying between the germline termini. What the time point label conveys for this sample: baseline before first vaccination. Vaccinee samples came from UK trials COV001 and COV002, including a single-blind randomized controlled phase 2/3 trial of AZD1222 (ChAdOx1 nCoV-19) in healthy adults. Trial participant PBMC samples were collected at day 0 and day 28 after the second dose for TCRbeta chain sequencing. Results and caveats for the whole study, not just this receptor: Conclusions about previously exposed vaccinees were limited because only five to seven AZD1222 recipients were SARS-CoV-2 seropositive at baseline. The 56-69-year group was small, and its depth increase did not reach significance, likely because of low power. CD4 TCRs associated with the vaccine covered the entire spike protein, and the dominant responses were in regions 160-218 and 743-854. Most participants were white British and females outnumbered males, and the authors suggested that clonal diversity may have been underestimated. Spike-specific TCR breadth and depth rose significantly after two AZD1222 doses compared with day 0 and with MenACWY recipients. Because no samples from the day 14 peak response were available, repertoires could be characterized only after the peak T cell response. Reportedly, close to half of the unique spike-specific TCRs recognized epitopes lying outside the regions that are mutated in the B.1.351 and B.1.1.7 variants.

The starting material was peripheral blood, obtained on day 0 of AZD1222 vaccination. The source of this sequence is an adult in good health. The rearrangement joined TRBV18 to TRBJ1-5; a weak D assignment points to TRBD1 (6 bases agree). CDR3 protein: CASSPRGWGNQPQHF. Here is the DNA: TGTGCCAGCTCACCCAGGGGTTGGGGCAATCAGCCCCAGCATTTT.